One and the same sample provided the 32 T cell receptor beta chains below, sequenced in a study of T cells in Graves' hyperthyroidism and ophthalmopathy. Amplified TCR beta CDR3 regions came from RNA transcripts. With the HTBI primer set, the TCR CDR3 went through a first round of RT-PCR. TCRdb redid the calling of the multiplex PCR reads with MiXCR, one entry per CDR3 protein. The sample includes about 290,000 distinct CDR3 sequences, over 15% of them seen just once. Sequenced sample: blood. The receptors derive from a man under 40 with Graves' hyperthyroidism.

The chain couples TRBV15 to TRBJ2-1, with D perhaps matching TRBD2 (5 bases). Deletions cut 0 bases from V and 7 bases from J, with 7 bases between. The CDR3 has 13 amino acids. The germline V gene has CDR1 LNHNV and CDR2 YYDKDF (reference sequence). The CDR3: CATSRETGNEQFF. CDR3 bases: TGTGCCACCAGCAGAGAAACGGGGAATGAGCAGTTCTTC.

There are a few counts of this clonotype. V is TRBV3-1 and J is TRBJ2-7; 13 nucleotides match TRBD2. The CDR3 spans 15 residues. After removal of 1 base from V and 6 bases from J, the junction contained 3 bases not matched to a gene. The germline gives CDR1 LGHDT, CDR2 YNNKEL (reference sequence). This CDR3 is CASSQGTSGSSEQYF. Written as DNA, the CDR3 is TGTGCCAGCAGCCAAGGGACTAGCGGGAGCTCCGAGCAGTACTTC.

The chain carries TRBV4-1 and TRBJ2-3; D not resolved. Germline values: CDR1 MGHRA, CDR2 YSYEKL. The CDR3 is 15 residues long. V shed 0 bases and J shed 3 bases, with 10 bases lying between them. CDR3 in amino acids: CASSQEPGTTDTQYF. The CDR3 DNA sequence: TGCGCCAGCAGCCAAGAGCCAGGCACTACAGATACGCAGTATTTT.

DNA of the CDR3: TGCAGCGTCTCGGGTAGGGACTACAATGAGCAGTTCTTC. Amino acid sequence: CSVSGRDYNEQFF. The rearrangement links TRBV29-1 to TRBJ2-1; D not resolved. CDR3 length: 13 amino acids. Trimming took off 6 bases at V and 3 bases at J, with 12 bases between the two ends. Germline CDR1 is SQVTM and CDR2 is ANQGSEA.

This clonotype was picked up many times. The chain carries TRBV6-1 and TRBJ2-1; D is uncertain. With 4 bases removed from V and 1 base from J, the gap between germline ends came to 11 bases. The CDR3 sequence is 15 residues long. Germline lookup yields CDR1 MNHNS and CDR2 SASEGT. CDR3 loop: CASSVAPLSYNEQFF. For the CDR3, the DNA is TGTGCCAGCAGTGTAGCCCCGCTTTCCTACAATGAGCAGTTCTTC.

This clonotype was found many times. The chain uses TRBV20-1 and TRBJ2-7, with 7 bases that match TRBD1. This CDR3 region has 13 residues. Trimming at V came to 6 bases and at J to 0 bases, leaving 5 bases not matched to a gene. The germline CDR1 and CDR2 sequences are DFQATT and SNEGSKA (reference sequence). The CDR3 DNA follows: TGCAGTGCCCGGACAGGCCACTCCTACGAGCAGTACTTC. Its translation: CSARTGHSYEQYF.

Notes on this clonotype: A much bigger clone sits one base away, suggesting this may be a read error. This chain uses TRBV28 with TRBJ2-2, with 7 nucleotides matching TRBD2. The CDR3 is 16 residues long. In germline, CDR1 is MDHEN, CDR2 SYDVKM. The CDR3 nucleotides read TGTGCCAGCAGTCCCCGGGGACTATCGCGCACCGGGGGGCTGTTTTTT. This gives the protein CASSPRGLSRTGGLFF.

This clonotype was seen a few times. J is TRBJ1-6 and V is TRBV27; maybe TRBD1 (5 bases). Trimming stripped 3 bases from V and 4 bases from J, with 10 bases between. Germline CDR1 is MNHEY and CDR2 is SMNVEV (reference sequence). The CDR3 runs to 15 residues. CDR3 protein: CASSFRDPYNSPLHF. The CDR3 DNA reads TGTGCCAGCAGTTTCAGGGACCCGTATAATTCACCCCTCCACTTT.

V and J are TRBV7-2 and TRBJ2-5; 7 bases are a match to TRBD1. V trimming: 7 bases; J trimming: 3 bases; junction bases outside the gene matches: 5. CDR3 length: 13 amino acids. In germline, CDR1 is SGHTA, CDR2 FQGNSA. Here the CDR3 DNA reads TGTGCCAGCAATCAAGACAGGGAAGAGACCCAGTACTTC. It encodes CASNQDREETQYF.

This clonotype has ten or more counts. The chain uses TRBV10-3 and TRBJ2-7; 9 bases line up with TRBD2. V shed 3 bases and J 0 bases; nucleotides not matched to a gene: 15. This CDR3 region has 19 residues. Looked up from germline, CDR1 is ENHRY and CDR2 is SYGVKD. As DNA, the CDR3 is TGTGCCATCAGTGACCTACGGGGTAGCGGGAGCCCCTCCTCCTACGAGCAGTACTTC. It specifies CAISDLRGSGSPSSYEQYF.

This clonotype was observed at least ten times. The V call is TRBV12-3 or TRBV12-4, the J call TRBJ1-1, with a weak D call TRBD1 (6 bases). The CDR3 runs 15 residues. V was pared by 2 bases and J by 3 bases, with 13 bases between. The CDR3 DNA reads TGTGCCAGCAGTTTAAACGGAGGGGGAGACACTGAAGCTTTCTTT. This codes for CASSLNGGGDTEAFF.

This clonotype was counted a few times. This rearrangement joins TRBV9 to TRBJ2-7; 9 nucleotides line up with TRBD2. The CDR3 contains 16 residues. Germline trimming cut 0 bases from V and 2 bases from J; bases unmatched to any gene: 6. Per the germline V gene, CDR1 is SGDLS and CDR2 is YYNGEE. The DNA for the CDR3 is TGTGCCAGCAGCGTAGATGGCGGGAGGGCCCCCTACGAGCAGTACTTC. The encoded protein is CASSVDGGRAPYEQYF.

This clonotype was counted many times. The V call is TRBV18, the J call TRBJ1-1; D is unresolved. The germline gives CDR1 KGHSH, CDR2 LQKENI. The V end lost 4 bases, the J end lost 2 bases, and 14 bases lay between the germline ends. The CDR3 length is 15 residues. CDR3 amino acids: CASSLLRAENTEAFF. CDR3 sequence (DNA): TGTGCCAGCTCACTACTCCGGGCCGAAAACACTGAAGCTTTCTTT.

The CDR3 sequence: CASSLATSGGYNEQFF. In nucleotides, the CDR3 is TGTGCCAGCAGCTTGGCGACTAGCGGGGGTTACAATGAGCAGTTCTTC. This chain uses TRBV5-5 with TRBJ2-1, with TRBD2 identical over 12 bases. The germline V gene has CDR1 SGHKS and CDR2 YYEKEE (reference sequence). The CDR3 is made up of 16 amino acids. V gave up 0 bases and J gave up 4 bases; unmatched junction bases: 2.

This clonotype has ten or more counts. This sequence joins TRBV12-3 or TRBV12-4 and TRBJ1-4, with 9 bases that match TRBD1. The CDR3 is 15 amino acids. Losses at the gene ends were 8 bases for V and 5 bases for J; bases not matched to a gene: 9. CDR3 residues: CASRSPGQGNEKLFF. For the CDR3, the DNA is TGTGCCAGCCGGAGCCCGGGACAGGGCAATGAAAAACTGTTTTTT.

This clonotype has at least ten counts. The rearrangement joins TRBV30 to TRBJ2-3; D gene unclear. The V gene's germline CDR1 is GTSNPN and CDR2 SVGIG (reference sequence). This CDR3 contains 11 residues. Trimming removed 0 bases at V and 6 bases at J, with 4 bases between. CDR3 residues: CAWSVGDTQYF. DNA for the CDR3: TGTGCCTGGAGTGTAGGGGATACGCAGTATTTT.

The chain carries TRBV12-3 or TRBV12-4 and TRBJ2-7, with TRBD2 identical over 7 bases. This CDR3 region has 16 residues. Losses at the gene ends were 5 bases for V and 3 bases for J; bases not matched to a gene: 13. The CDR3 DNA follows: TGTGCCAGCAGTGCTAGACTAGCCGGAGTTGTCTACGAGCAGTACTTC. Translating gives CASSARLAGVVYEQYF.

V is TRBV5-5 and J is TRBJ1-2; 8 bases are shared with TRBD1. The V segment lost 2 bases and the J segment 6 bases; nucleotides outside the gene matches: 3. The CDR3 length is 13 residues. The germline gives CDR1 SGHKS, CDR2 YYEKEE (reference sequence). In DNA form, the CDR3 reads TGTGCCAGCAGCTTTTCGGACAGGGATGGCTACACCTTC. This gives the protein CASSFSDRDGYTF.

This clonotype was counted only a few times. The V call is TRBV9, the J call TRBJ2-3, with D perhaps TRBD1 (5 bases). CDR3 length equals 14 residues. Trimming pared 3 bases from V and 1 base from J, leaving 9 bases between. Germline CDR1 SGDLS, CDR2 YYNGEE. The DNA of the CDR3 is TGTGCCAGCAGCGCAGGCAGGGGCACAGATACGCAGTATTTT. This encodes CASSAGRGTDTQYF. Filled out from reference TRBV9 and TRBJ2-3, the complete variable domain reads DSGVTQTPKHLITATGQRVTLRCSPRSGDLSVYWYQQSLDQGLQFLIQYYNGEERAKGNILERFSAQQFPDLHSELNLSSLELGDSALYFCASSAGRGTDTQYFGPGTRLTVL.

This clonotype was picked up a small number of times. The chain uses TRBV5-8 and TRBJ1-2, with D possibly being TRBD1 (6 bases). Trimming took 0 bases from V and 7 from J, leaving 10 bases between them. Germline V gives CDR1 SGHTS, CDR2 YDEGEE. This CDR3 contains 13 residues. Here the CDR3 reads CASSLAGASGYTF. CDR3 in DNA: TGTGCCAGCAGCTTGGCAGGGGCAAGTGGCTACACCTTC.

This clonotype was found many times. The genes are TRBV3-1 and TRBJ2-1, with a weak D call TRBD2 (5 bases). From germline, CDR1 is LGHDT and CDR2 YNNKEL (reference sequence). This CDR3 has 13 residues. Deletions cut 4 bases from V and 8 bases from J, with 12 bases between. The CDR3: CASSPGSSDEQFF. The CDR3 DNA sequence: TGTGCCAGCAGCCCGGGGTCATCGGATGAGCAGTTCTTC.

This clonotype was seen at least ten times. The chain uses TRBV24-1 and TRBJ2-1; TRBD1 agrees at 7 bases. This CDR3 is built from 15 residues. Germline V gene lookup returns CDR1 KGHDR and CDR2 SFDVKD. J lost 0 bases, V lost 5 bases, and 3 bases had no gene match. This CDR3 is CATSAGQSSYNEQFF. CDR3 sequence (DNA): TGTGCCACCAGTGCGGGACAGAGCTCCTACAATGAGCAGTTCTTC.

This clonotype has more than one count but fewer than ten. The chain joins TRBV12-3 or TRBV12-4 to TRBJ2-3, with 8 positions matching TRBD1. The CDR3 is 20 residues long. V lost 6 bases, J lost 2 bases, and 22 bases stayed unmatched. CDR3 protein: CASRSSGTGEGLPFTDTQYF. The CDR3 coding sequence is TGTGCCAGCAGGTCATCCGGGACAGGCGAGGGATTGCCCTTCACAGATACGCAGTATTTT.

This clonotype was recorded many times. The CDR3 region is CSATTGTGSSEQFF. The CDR3 DNA reads as TGCAGTGCTACAACCGGGACAGGGTCCAGTGAGCAGTTCTTC. The chain joins TRBV20-1 to TRBJ2-1; 9 bases fit TRBD1. The J segment lost 9 bases and the V segment lost 4 bases, leaving 10 bases of the junction unmatched. Looked up from germline, CDR1 is DFQATT and CDR2 is SNEGSKA (reference sequence). This CDR3 is built from 14 residues.

This clonotype has a count of ten or more. The chain uses TRBV2 and TRBJ2-3; D gene unclear. The CDR3 has 12 amino acids. Deletions cut 3 bases from V and 3 bases from J, with 4 bases between. In germline, CDR1 is SNHLY, CDR2 FYNNEI. The CDR3 DNA sequence: TGTGCCAGCAGTGATCGGACAGATACGCAGTATTTT. This encodes CASSDRTDTQYF.

The chain uses TRBV30 and TRBJ1-5; D not resolved. The germline CDR1 and CDR2 sequences are GTSNPN and SVGIG (reference sequence). This CDR3 spans 14 amino acids. Deletions cut 4 bases from V and 3 bases from J, with 13 bases between. The CDR3 nucleotides read TGTGCCTGGACCCCCCGGGGTTACAATCAGCCCCAGCATTTT. This gives the protein CAWTPRGYNQPQHF.

This rearrangement joins TRBV29-1 to TRBJ2-7, with D hard to call. The germline CDR1 and CDR2 sequences are SQVTM and ANQGSEA. This CDR3 has 13 residues. V gave up 1 base and J gave up 2 bases, with 9 bases separating them. The CDR3 reads CSVEGTEAYEQYF. The CDR3, as DNA: TGCAGCGTTGAAGGCACCGAAGCCTACGAGCAGTACTTC.

This chain connects TRBV5-4 to TRBJ2-5; 13 nucleotides line up with TRBD2. Trimming removed 4 bases from V and 5 bases from J; junction bases left unmatched: 8. CDR3 length: 16 residues. Germline values: CDR1 SGHNT, CDR2 YYREEE (reference sequence). As DNA, the CDR3 is TGTGCCAGCAGCCCAGGACTAGCGGGAGTCCAGGAGACCCAGTACTTC. Translated, it gives CASSPGLAGVQETQYF.

There are many counts of this clonotype. V is TRBV7-8 and J is TRBJ2-3; perhaps D is TRBD1 or TRBD2 (5 bases each). From germline, CDR1 is SGHVS and CDR2 FQNEAQ. The CDR3 is 12 amino acids. V was cut by 9 bases and J by 5 bases, with 12 bases left in between. The CDR3 nucleotides read TGTGCCAGTAGTTCAGGGAGAGATACGCAGTATTTT. Translation gives CASSSGRDTQYF.

This clonotype was counted ten times or more. For the CDR3, the DNA is TGCAGTGCTAGAGATCACCGGGGGCTGCCGGGTGAGCAGTTCTTC. Protein product: CSARDHRGLPGEQFF. V and J are TRBV20-1 and TRBJ2-1; D could derive from TRBD1 or TRBD2 (6 bases each). The CDR3 runs to 15 residues. Germline CDR1 reads DFQATT; CDR2 reads SNEGSKA (reference sequence). V lost 0 bases and J lost 9, with 18 bases in between.

This clonotype has just a few counts. This chain connects TRBV5-4 to TRBJ2-5, with 8 bases matching TRBD1. Germline CDR1 SGHNT, CDR2 YYREEE (reference sequence). With V trimmed by 5 bases and J by 4 bases, 7 bases remained unmatched. The CDR3 covers 14 residues. The CDR3 here is CASSGQGVSETQYF. The CDR3 bases are TGTGCCAGCAGTGGACAGGGCGTGTCAGAGACCCAGTACTTC.

This clonotype was counted many times. The chain has TRBV10-3 and TRBJ2-1; 15 nucleotides align to TRBD2. This CDR3 contains 14 residues. CDR1 is ENHRY, CDR2 SYGVKD, per germline. The ends lost 4 bases at V and 8 bases at J; junction bases unmatched: 0. The CDR3 sequence: CAISGTSGRDEQFF. Here the CDR3 DNA reads TGTGCCATCAGTGGGACTAGCGGGAGGGATGAGCAGTTCTTC.